This TCR beta chain was identified in a study of blood T cells in healthy people across ages. A sample-barcoded 5' primer and a J-beta primer mix were used in a second PCR of about 7 to 11 cycles. The yield of each sample was at least 2.5 million CDR3-containing paired-end reads. In TCRdb, the 5' RACE reads were re-called with MiXCR into one record per CDR3 protein. The sample records hundreds of thousands of distinct CDR3 sequences, 25% to 30% being singletons. The germline CDR1 and CDR2 sequences are KGHSH and LQKENI. The CDR3 loop spans 11 amino acids. Donors each provided 8 to 10 milliliters of peripheral blood. A few counts support this clonotype. Its cognate antigen is unknown. Study conclusions and caveats: Age showed a roughly linear inverse relationship with TCR beta diversity per million T cells. With unsorted PBMCs, a conclusive comparison of naive versus antigen-experienced cells was not possible.

The chain recombines TRBV18 with TRBJ2-7; D is undetermined. Near its end, the DNA agrees better with TRBJ2-1, so the J call may be wrong. This TCR derives from a woman in her sixties or seventies in good health. The sequencing sample was made of blood. The CDR3 sequence: CASSPKDEQFF. The DNA of the CDR3 is TGTGCCAGCTCACCAAAGGATGAGCAGTTCTTC.